The T cell receptor beta chain under discussion was sequenced for a study of molecular identifiers for immune sequencing clone quantification. This clonotype came up a few times. Its antigen is not identified. Germline lookup yields CDR1 SNHLY and CDR2 FYNNEI. The V and J ends lost 6 bases and 3 bases respectively, with 15 bases between them. The CDR3 runs 15 residues. Libraries used roughly 18,000 to 1,000,000 sorted naive CD8 T cells and 10%, 30% or 50% RNA input. The authors built bulk TCR libraries by previously described methods with listed TCR primers. TCRdb analysed the PCR reads with MiXCR anew, one entry per CDR3 protein. The sample yields about 500,000 distinct CDR3 sequences, 20% to 25% seen once. Regarding the study as a whole: The share of molecules held by clones above 20 RNA copies was over 97% in effector cells and under 1% in naive cells. Among about a million naive cells, spiked Jurkat TCR RNA from a single cell was reportedly detectable.

The rearrangement uses TRBV2 and TRBJ1-5; possibly TRBD1 for D (5 bases). The sample was naive CD8+ T cells from blood, with Jurkat cell RNA spiked in. Subset of the sample: FACS-sorted CD8+CD4-CCR7+CD45RA+ naive T cells. The sequence was collected from a human donor in good health. Some libraries in this study had Jurkat cell RNA spiked in. CDR3 amino acids: CASRLGEGANQPQHF. As DNA, the CDR3 is TGTGCCAGCAGGCTGGGGGAAGGGGCCAATCAGCCCCAGCATTTT. Based on the CDR3 plus reference TRBV2 and TRBJ1-5, the full variable domain is EPEVTQTPSHQVTQMGQEVILRCVPISNHLYFYWYRQILGQKVEFLVSFYNNEISEKSEIFDDQFSVERPDGSNFTLKIRSTKLEDSAMYFCASRLGEGANQPQHFGDGTRLSIL.